Below are 24 T cell receptor beta chains sequenced from a single sample in a study of T cells in Graves' hyperthyroidism and ophthalmopathy. Amplification yielded TCR beta CDR3 regions, with RNA transcripts as the source. The HTBI primer set was used in a first-round RT-PCR of the TCR CDR3. TCRdb used MiXCR to reprocess the multiplex PCR reads, holding one entry per CDR3 protein. The sample yields some 400,000 distinct CDR3 sequences, approximately 12% seen once. Specimen: blood. These receptors originate from a man aged 25 to 40 with Graves' hyperthyroidism that later progressed to Graves' ophthalmopathy.

This clonotype was seen a few times. The chain combines TRBV4-2 with TRBJ1-3; D not certain. Trimming pared 0 bases from V and 8 bases from J, leaving 17 bases between. The germline CDR1 and CDR2 sequences are LGHNA and YNFKEQ. CDR3 length: 16 amino acids. CDR3 DNA sequence: TGTGCCAGCAGCCAAGATGAGAAGGCCTTTGTACACACCATATATTTT. Its protein product is CASSQDEKAFVHTIYF.

V and J are TRBV10-3 and TRBJ1-2, with TRBD1 matching 7 bases. V was clipped by 2 bases and J by 8 bases; unmatched bases: 8. This CDR3 is built from 14 residues. In germline, CDR1 is ENHRY, CDR2 SYGVKD. The CDR3 region is CAISEGEGAEGYTF. The CDR3 DNA sequence: TGTGCCATCAGTGAGGGCGAGGGGGCGGAAGGCTACACCTTC.

This clonotype was observed a few times. The genes are TRBV5-5 and TRBJ2-3, with D perhaps TRBD1 (6 bases). V shed 0 bases and J shed 4 bases, with 12 bases lying between them. The CDR3 consists of 15 residues. Per germline, CDR1 SGHKS and CDR2 YYEKEE (reference sequence). CDR3 sequence: CASSLGQENSDTQYF. CDR3 nucleotide sequence: TGTGCCAGCAGCTTGGGACAGGAAAATTCAGATACGCAGTATTTT.

This clonotype was seen ten or more times. The chain uses TRBV30 and TRBJ2-7; TRBD1 matches at 8 bases. CDR3 length: 14 residues. Losses at the gene ends were 2 bases for V and 2 bases for J; bases not matched to a gene: 5. Germline lookup yields CDR1 GTSNPN and CDR2 SVGIG (reference sequence). CDR3 in DNA: TGTGCCTGGAGTATCTCCAGGGGGCCCTACGAGCAGTACTTC. Amino acid sequence: CAWSISRGPYEQYF.

This clonotype appeared many times. The chain is built from TRBV6-5 and TRBJ2-3; no firm D call. Per germline, CDR1 MNHEY and CDR2 SVGAGI. V lost 0 bases, J lost 0 bases, and 7 bases lay in between. There are 15 residues in the CDR3. The CDR3 here is CASSYSPGSTDTQYF. The DNA for the CDR3 is TGTGCCAGCAGTTACTCGCCAGGTAGCACAGATACGCAGTATTTT.

This clonotype was counted between two and nine times. The chain carries TRBV20-1 and TRBJ1-5, with a possible D match to TRBD1 (6 bases). The CDR3 totals 16 residues. Between the trimmed V and J ends, which lost 0 bases and 0 bases, there was a span of 12 bases. Germline lookup yields CDR1 DFQATT and CDR2 SNEGSKA (reference sequence). DNA for the CDR3: TGCAGTGCTAGAGATCTGGGGGCTAGTAGCAATCAGCCCCAGCATTTT. It yields the protein CSARDLGASSNQPQHF.

This clonotype has a handful of counts. The chain couples TRBV24-1 to TRBJ2-7; D is perhaps TRBD2 (6 bases). CDR3 length: 12 amino acids. CDR1 and CDR2 from the germline V gene are KGHDR and SFDVKD. V shed 3 bases and J shed 6 bases, with 8 bases lying between them. CDR3 protein: CATSDTGGEQYF. For the CDR3, the DNA is TGTGCCACCAGTGATACCGGGGGCGAGCAGTACTTC.

The V call is TRBV20-1, the J call TRBJ1-1, with unresolved D. V was clipped by 3 bases and J by 0 bases, with 8 bases between them. The CDR3 loop spans 13 amino acids. CDR1 and CDR2 (germline): DFQATT, SNEGSKA (reference sequence). In DNA, the CDR3 is TGCAGTGCTAGCCTTGGACTGAACACTGAAGCTTTCTTT. Its protein is CSASLGLNTEAFF.

This clonotype was counted only a few times. The V call is TRBV20-1, the J call TRBJ1-2; D is perhaps TRBD1 (5 bases). From germline, CDR1 is DFQATT and CDR2 SNEGSKA (reference sequence). Trimming took off 8 bases at V and 5 bases at J, with 21 bases between the two ends. The CDR3 loop spans 14 amino acids. The CDR3 spells CSLPIEGLGYGYTF. The CDR3, as DNA: TGCAGTCTCCCTATCGAGGGGCTCGGGTATGGCTACACCTTC.

This clonotype was counted a few times. The V and J genes are TRBV20-1 and TRBJ1-5, with a weak D call TRBD1 (5 bases). Trimming removed 3 bases at V and 1 base at J, with 7 bases between. Germline CDR1 DFQATT, CDR2 SNEGSKA (reference sequence). There are 13 residues in the CDR3. The CDR3 here is CSASWDSNQPQHF. Here the CDR3 DNA reads TGCAGTGCTAGTTGGGACAGCAATCAGCCCCAGCATTTT.

The CDR3 bases are TGTGCCAGCAGCCACCGGGTTGCGGGGGCCTACGAGCAGTACTTC. Translated: CASSHRVAGAYEQYF. The chain has TRBV7-8 and TRBJ2-7; 7 bases line up with TRBD2. Germline trimming cut 5 bases from V and 2 bases from J; bases unmatched to any gene: 9. There are 15 residues in the CDR3. Germline values: CDR1 SGHVS, CDR2 FQNEAQ.

This clonotype was counted a few times. The rearrangement uses TRBV6-5 and TRBJ2-2; TRBD1 might be the D (6 bases). CDR3 length: 15 amino acids. V shed 5 bases and J shed 1 base, with 11 bases lying between them. Germline assignment: CDR1 MNHEY and CDR2 SVGAGI. CDR3 amino acids: CASSNRDQNTGELFF. CDR3 nucleotide sequence: TGTGCCAGCAGTAACAGGGATCAGAACACCGGGGAGCTGTTTTTT.

The sample holds many counts of this clonotype. CDR3 amino acids: CSASTGNYGYTF. In DNA, the CDR3 is TGCAGTGCTAGTACAGGGAACTATGGCTACACCTTC. The rearrangement joins TRBV20-1 to TRBJ1-2, with TRBD1 as a possible D gene (6 bases). CDR3 length: 12 amino acids. Looked up from germline, CDR1 is DFQATT and CDR2 is SNEGSKA (reference sequence). The ends were cut back, 3 bases at V and 2 bases at J, with 7 bases in the middle.

In this sample, this clonotype turned up a few times. The chain has TRBV6-1 and TRBJ2-2; 11 bases match TRBD1. Trimming cost V 4 bases and J 6 bases; bases outside gene matches: 10. The CDR3 length is 17 residues. From germline, CDR1 is MNHNS and CDR2 SASEGT. This chain's CDR3 is CASSVSLGQGASGELFF. As DNA, the CDR3 is TGTGCCAGCAGTGTCAGTTTAGGACAGGGGGCGTCCGGGGAGCTGTTTTTT.

This clonotype occurred many times. The chain employs TRBV6-1 and TRBJ1-1; TRBD1 might be the D (6 bases). The CDR3 is made up of 14 amino acids. The V gene's germline CDR1 is MNHNS and CDR2 SASEGT. The V gene lost 7 bases and the J gene lost 2 bases, with 14 bases spanning the gap. Written as DNA, the CDR3 is TGTGCCAGCACCCGAGGGGGGAGAAACACTGAAGCTTTCTTT. Protein product: CASTRGGRNTEAFF.

This clonotype showed up many times. The V call is TRBV7-3, the J call TRBJ1-1; maybe TRBD1 (6 bases). From germline, CDR1 is SGHTA and CDR2 FQGTGA. This CDR3 is 14 amino acids long. V was pared by 7 bases and J by 1 base, with 13 bases between. This CDR3 is CASTPGQSNTEAFF. The CDR3 DNA is TGTGCCAGCACCCCGGGACAATCGAACACTGAAGCTTTCTTT. The full variable domain, completed using reference TRBV7-3 and TRBJ1-1, is GAGVSQTPSNKVTEKGKYVELRCDPISGHTALYWYRQSLGQGPEFLIYFQGTGAADDSGLPNDRFFAVRPEGSVSTLKIQRTERGDSAVYLCASTPGQSNTEAFFGQGTRLTVV.

This clonotype occurred many times. The gene calls are TRBV11-2 and TRBJ2-4; D might be TRBD2 (7 bases). Germline V gene sequence: CDR1 SGHAT, CDR2 FQNNGV. There are 16 residues in the CDR3. Trimming pared 5 bases from V and 0 bases from J, leaving 14 bases between. The CDR3 DNA reads TGTGCCAGCAGCCGAGGGGGGGATATAGCCAAAAACATTCAGTACTTC. Translation: CASSRGGDIAKNIQYF.

This rearrangement joins TRBV29-1 to TRBJ1-1, with unresolved D. V was cut by 7 bases and J by 0 bases, with 12 bases left in between. The CDR3 sequence is 13 residues long. Germline values: CDR1 SQVTM, CDR2 ANQGSEA. This chain's CDR3 is CSGEQAMNTEAFF. DNA of the CDR3: TGCAGCGGGGAGCAGGCCATGAACACTGAAGCTTTCTTT.

This clonotype was observed many times. The chain employs TRBV28 and TRBJ1-6; TRBD1 matches at 8 bases. Per germline, CDR1 MDHEN and CDR2 SYDVKM. V shed 7 bases and J 9 bases; nucleotides not matched to a gene: 8. The CDR3 has 14 residues. CDR3 in amino acids: CASIGQGFVSPLHF. CDR3 coding DNA: TGTGCCAGCATCGGACAGGGCTTTGTTTCACCCCTCCACTTT.

This clonotype appeared a few times. The rearrangement links TRBV9 to TRBJ1-6; D is ambiguous. This CDR3 has 15 amino acids. V was trimmed by 0 bases and J by 7 bases, leaving 11 bases between them. Per the germline V gene, CDR1 is SGDLS and CDR2 is YYNGEE. CDR3 amino acids: CASSVEGSRNSPLHF. In DNA form, the CDR3 reads TGTGCCAGCAGCGTAGAGGGTTCACGGAATTCACCCCTCCACTTT.

This clonotype was counted many times. This rearrangement joins TRBV5-4 to TRBJ2-3; 7 bases agree with TRBD1. V shed 2 bases, J shed 5 bases, and the junction held 8 bases outside the gene matches. CDR1 and CDR2 from the germline V gene are SGHNT and YYREEE (reference sequence). The CDR3 is 15 residues long. Written as DNA, the CDR3 is TGTGCCAGCAGCTTAGATGGGACAGCCGGAGATACGCAGTATTTT. Protein product: CASSLDGTAGDTQYF.

This clonotype was seen ten or more times. The CDR3 reads CASSLAWGAQETQYF. The CDR3 DNA is TGTGCCAGCAGCTTGGCCTGGGGGGCCCAAGAGACCCAGTACTTC. V usage is TRBV5-5 and J usage is TRBJ2-5; the D call may be TRBD1 or TRBD2 (6 bases each). The V end lost 0 bases, the J end lost 1 base, and 10 bases lay between the germline ends. Germline CDR1 and CDR2: SGHKS and YYEKEE (reference sequence). This CDR3 has 15 residues.

The chain's CDR3 is CASSNSRNTIYF. CDR3 in DNA: TGTGCCAGCAGTAACTCGAGAAACACCATATATTTT. The rearrangement links TRBV7-9 to TRBJ1-3; D remains unclear. The V and J ends lost 6 bases and 5 bases respectively, with 8 bases between them. The germline V gene encodes CDR1 SEHNR and CDR2 FQNEAQ (reference sequence). The CDR3 runs to 12 residues.

Ten or more counts support this clonotype. The chain is built from TRBV18 and TRBJ2-7; D ambiguous. The length of the CDR3 is 14 residues. CDR1 and CDR2 from the germline V gene are KGHSH and LQKENI. V lost 5 bases to trimming and J lost 7 bases, with 18 bases between them. The CDR3 DNA reads TGTGCCAGCTCATTAGACATAGACTCCCCGGAGCAGTACTTC. As protein: CASSLDIDSPEQYF.